This T cell receptor (beta chain) is from a study of shared clonotypes between healthy human individuals. Comments on this clone: Antigen specificity is unknown.

Study-wide results and caveats: Represented diversity (both genetic and exposure-history) was limited by the small number of donors. Tissues were not sampled, only blood, and their repertoires likely differ.

Sequenced by immunoSEQ multiplex PCR; TCRdb stores in-frame clones only, minus some. Of roughly 700,000 clones in the sample, 80% to 95% are singletons; the top ten hold about a third. All donors qualified as healthy HIV-negative adults and had experienced no recent acute infections or vaccinations. Every contributor of samples was a Caucasian grown-up residing in Nashville, Tennessee. The length of the CDR3 is 14 residues. Germline CDR1 MNHEY, CDR2 SMNVEV (reference sequence). The V gene lost 7 bases and the J gene lost 5 bases, with 17 bases spanning the gap. This sequence joins TRBV27 and TRBJ1-1; TRBD1 might be the D (6 bases). The source material was memory CD8+ T cells from PBMCs. Subset denoted: CD45RO+ cells pooled with CCR7-negative TemRA cells. This receptor was identified in a man aged 18 to 30 in good health. Some clones in this sample may be carry-over from other donors' samples. CDR3 amino acids: CASIRSPGATEAFF. CDR3 DNA: TGTGCCAGCATTAGGTCCCCAGGGGCAACTGAAGCTTTCTTT.